This TCR beta chain appears in the sequencing data of a study of cytomegalovirus exposure and HLA in healthy donors. Study-wide results and caveats: Several V segments, TRBV6-2 and TRBV6-3 among them, could not be told apart and were dropped.

The PCR used 60 Vbeta and 13 Jbeta primers. The assay was immunoSEQ multiplex PCR, and TCRdb's table has in-frame clones only and misses some. This sample has around 150,000 clones, with more than 60% found just once. The count of this clone is one. Its target is not known. The junction had 4 bases not matched to a gene; V was cut back by 0 bases and J by 2 bases. Germline V gene lookup returns CDR1 LGHNA and CDR2 YNFKEQ. This CDR3 has 16 amino acids. The clonotype was recovered from a man aged 40-49 years in good health and CMV-seronegative. The gene calls are TRBV4-2 and TRBJ2-3, with 8 nucleotides matching TRBD2. The sequencing input was PBMCs. The CDR3 nucleotides read TGTGCCAGCAGCCAAGACCCGGGGGGGAACACAGATACGCAGTATTTT. Protein sequence: CASSQDPGGNTDTQYF.